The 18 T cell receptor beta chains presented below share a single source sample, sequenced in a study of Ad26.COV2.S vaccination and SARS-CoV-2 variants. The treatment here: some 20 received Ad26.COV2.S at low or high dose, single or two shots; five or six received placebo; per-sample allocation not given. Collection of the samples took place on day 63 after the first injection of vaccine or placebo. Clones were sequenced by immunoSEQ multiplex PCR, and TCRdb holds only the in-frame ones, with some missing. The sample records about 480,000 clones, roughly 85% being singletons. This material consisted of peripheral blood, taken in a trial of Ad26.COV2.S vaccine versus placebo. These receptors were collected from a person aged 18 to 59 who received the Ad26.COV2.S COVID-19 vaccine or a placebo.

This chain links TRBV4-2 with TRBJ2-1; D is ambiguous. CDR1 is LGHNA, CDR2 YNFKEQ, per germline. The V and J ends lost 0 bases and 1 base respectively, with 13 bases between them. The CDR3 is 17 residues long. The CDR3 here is CASSQEQVDPSYNEQFF. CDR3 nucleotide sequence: TGTGCCAGCAGCCAAGAGCAGGTAGATCCTTCCTACAATGAGCAGTTCTTC.

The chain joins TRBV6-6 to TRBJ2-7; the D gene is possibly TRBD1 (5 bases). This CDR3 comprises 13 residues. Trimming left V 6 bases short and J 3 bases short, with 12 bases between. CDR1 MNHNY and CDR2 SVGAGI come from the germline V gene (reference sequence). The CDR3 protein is CASRDTAGYEQYF. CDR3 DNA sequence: TGTGCCAGCAGGGACACGGCAGGCTACGAGCAGTACTTC.

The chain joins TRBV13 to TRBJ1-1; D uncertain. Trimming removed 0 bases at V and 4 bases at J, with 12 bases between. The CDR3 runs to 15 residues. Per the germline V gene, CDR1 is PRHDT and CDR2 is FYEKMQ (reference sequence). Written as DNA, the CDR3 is TGTGCCAGCAGCTTAGGAGGGAGAGGGATCACTGAAGCTTTCTTT. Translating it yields CASSLGGRGITEAFF.

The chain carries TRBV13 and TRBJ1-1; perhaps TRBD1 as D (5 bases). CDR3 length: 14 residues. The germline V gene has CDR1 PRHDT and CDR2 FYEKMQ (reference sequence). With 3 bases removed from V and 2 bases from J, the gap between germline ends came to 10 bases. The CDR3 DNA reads TGTGCCAGCAGCTTTGACGGGGGTAACACTGAAGCTTTCTTT. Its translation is CASSFDGGNTEAFF.

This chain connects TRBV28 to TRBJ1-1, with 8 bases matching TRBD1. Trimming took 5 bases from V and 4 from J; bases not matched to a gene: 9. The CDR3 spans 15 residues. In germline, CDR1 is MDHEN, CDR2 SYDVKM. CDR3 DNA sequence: TGTGCCAGCAGTGAAAGGACAGGGAGAAGCACTGAAGCTTTCTTT. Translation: CASSERTGRSTEAFF. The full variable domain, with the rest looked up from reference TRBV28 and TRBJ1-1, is DVKVTQSSRYLVKRTGEKVFLECVQDMDHENMFWYRQDPGLGLRLIYFSYDVKMKEKGDIPEGYSVSREKKERFSLILESASTNQTSMYLCASSERTGRSTEAFFGQGTRLTVV.

CDR3 sequence: CASSERTATSGNRTDTQYF. The CDR3 region has the DNA TGTGCCAGCAGCGAAAGGACTGCAACTAGCGGGAATAGAACAGATACGCAGTATTTT. V and J are TRBV7-3 and TRBJ2-3; 10 bases map to TRBD2. V was pared by 5 bases and J by 3 bases, with 17 bases of the junction left unmatched. Germline CDR1 and CDR2: SGHTA and FQGTGA. The CDR3 consists of 19 residues. Supplemented by reference TRBV7-3 and TRBJ2-3, the full variable domain reads GAGVSQTPSNKVTEKGKYVELRCDPISGHTALYWYRQSLGQGPEFLIYFQGTGAADDSGLPNDRFFAVRPEGSVSTLKIQRTERGDSAVYLCASSERTATSGNRTDTQYFGPGTRLTVL.

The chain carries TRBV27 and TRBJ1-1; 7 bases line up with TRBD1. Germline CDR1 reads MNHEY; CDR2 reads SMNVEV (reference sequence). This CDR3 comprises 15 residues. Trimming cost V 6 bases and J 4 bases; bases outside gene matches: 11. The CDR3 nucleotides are TGTGCCAGCAGCCCGGAGACAGGGAGGGTCACTGAAGCTTTCTTT. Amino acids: CASSPETGRVTEAFF.

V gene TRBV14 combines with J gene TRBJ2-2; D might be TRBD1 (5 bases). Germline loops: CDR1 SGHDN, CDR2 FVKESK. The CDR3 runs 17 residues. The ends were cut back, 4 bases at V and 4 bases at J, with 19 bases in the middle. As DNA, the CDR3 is TGTGCCAGCAGCCTGGGTGTGGCAGGGTCGCCCACCGGGGAGCTGTTTTTT. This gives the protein CASSLGVAGSPTGELFF.

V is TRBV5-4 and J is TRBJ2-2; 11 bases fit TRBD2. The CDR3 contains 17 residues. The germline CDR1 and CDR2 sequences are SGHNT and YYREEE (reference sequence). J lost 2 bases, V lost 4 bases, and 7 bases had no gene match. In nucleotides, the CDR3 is TGTGCCAGCAGCCCCCTTAGCGGGAGGGTTAACACCGGGGAGCTGTTTTTT. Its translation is CASSPLSGRVNTGELFF.

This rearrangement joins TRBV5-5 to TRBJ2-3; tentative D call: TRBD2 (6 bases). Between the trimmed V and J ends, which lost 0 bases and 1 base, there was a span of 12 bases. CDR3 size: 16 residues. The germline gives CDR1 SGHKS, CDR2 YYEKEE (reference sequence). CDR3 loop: CASSLVAAGRTDTQYF. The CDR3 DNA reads TGTGCCAGCAGCTTGGTAGCGGCAGGACGCACAGATACGCAGTATTTT. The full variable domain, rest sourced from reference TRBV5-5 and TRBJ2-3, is DAGVTQSPTHLIKTRGQQVTLRCSPISGHKSVSWYQQVLGQGPQFIFQYYEKEERGRGNFPDRFSARQFPNYSSELNVNALLLGDSALYLCASSLVAAGRTDTQYFGPGTRLTVL.

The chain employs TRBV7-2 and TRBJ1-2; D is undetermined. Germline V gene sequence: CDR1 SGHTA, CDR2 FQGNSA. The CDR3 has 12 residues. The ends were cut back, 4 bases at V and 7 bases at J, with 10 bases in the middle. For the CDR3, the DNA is TGTGCCAGCAGCTCCTCCGGTAGTGGCTACACCTTC. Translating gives CASSSSGSGYTF.

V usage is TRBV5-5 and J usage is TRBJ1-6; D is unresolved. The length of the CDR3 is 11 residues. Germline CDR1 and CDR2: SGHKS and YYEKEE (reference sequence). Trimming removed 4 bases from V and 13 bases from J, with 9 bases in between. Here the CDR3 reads CASSEGFPLHF. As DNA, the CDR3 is TGTGCCAGCAGCGAAGGGTTTCCCCTCCACTTT.

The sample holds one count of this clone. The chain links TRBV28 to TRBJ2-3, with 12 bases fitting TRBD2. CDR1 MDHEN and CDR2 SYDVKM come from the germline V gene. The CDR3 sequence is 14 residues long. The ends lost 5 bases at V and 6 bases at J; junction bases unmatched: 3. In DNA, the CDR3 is TGTGCCAGCAGTACTAGCGGGAGGAGTGATACGCAGTATTTT. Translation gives CASSTSGRSDTQYF. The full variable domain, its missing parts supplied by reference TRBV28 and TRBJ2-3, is DVKVTQSSRYLVKRTGEKVFLECVQDMDHENMFWYRQDPGLGLRLIYFSYDVKMKEKGDIPEGYSVSREKKERFSLILESASTNQTSMYLCASSTSGRSDTQYFGPGTRLTVL.

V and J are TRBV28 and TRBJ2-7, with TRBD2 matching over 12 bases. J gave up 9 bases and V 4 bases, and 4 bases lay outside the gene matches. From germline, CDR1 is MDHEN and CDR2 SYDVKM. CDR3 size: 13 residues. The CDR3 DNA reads TGTGCCAGCAGTTCTAGCGGGAGGGCCGGGCAGTACTTC. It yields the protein CASSSSGRAGQYF. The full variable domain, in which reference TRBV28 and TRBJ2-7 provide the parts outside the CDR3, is DVKVTQSSRYLVKRTGEKVFLECVQDMDHENMFWYRQDPGLGLRLIYFSYDVKMKEKGDIPEGYSVSREKKERFSLILESASTNQTSMYLCASSSSGRAGQYFGPGTRLTVT.

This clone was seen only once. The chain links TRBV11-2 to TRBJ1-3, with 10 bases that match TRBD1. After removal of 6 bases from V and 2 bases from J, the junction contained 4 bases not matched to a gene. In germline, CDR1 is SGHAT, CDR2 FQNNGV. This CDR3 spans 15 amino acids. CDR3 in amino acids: CASRRTGGPGNTIYF. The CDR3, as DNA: TGTGCCAGCAGACGGACAGGGGGGCCTGGAAACACCATATATTTT. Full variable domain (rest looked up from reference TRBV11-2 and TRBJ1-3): EAGVAQSPRYKIIEKRQSVAFWCNPISGHATLYWYQQILGQGPKLLIQFQNNGVVDDSQLPKDRFSAERLKGVDSTLKIQPAKLEDSAVYLCASRRTGGPGNTIYFGEGSWLTVV.

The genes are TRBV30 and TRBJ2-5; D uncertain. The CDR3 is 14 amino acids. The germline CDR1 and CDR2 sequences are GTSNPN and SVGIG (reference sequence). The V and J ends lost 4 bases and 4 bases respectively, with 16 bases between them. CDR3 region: CAWNHHNDGETQYF. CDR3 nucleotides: TGTGCCTGGAACCACCACAACGACGGAGAGACCCAGTACTTC.

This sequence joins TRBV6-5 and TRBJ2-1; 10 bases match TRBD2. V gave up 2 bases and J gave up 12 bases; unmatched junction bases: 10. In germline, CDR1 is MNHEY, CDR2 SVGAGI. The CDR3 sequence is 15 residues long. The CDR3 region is CASSYTRTSGGGQFF. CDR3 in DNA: TGTGCCAGCAGTTACACCCGGACTAGCGGAGGAGGGCAGTTCTTC.

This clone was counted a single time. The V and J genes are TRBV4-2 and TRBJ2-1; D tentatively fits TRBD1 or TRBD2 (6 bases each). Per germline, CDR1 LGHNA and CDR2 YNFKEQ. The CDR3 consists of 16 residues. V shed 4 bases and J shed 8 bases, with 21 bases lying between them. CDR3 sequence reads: CASSLEGGVGSDEQFF. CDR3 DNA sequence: TGTGCCAGCAGCCTCGAGGGGGGAGTTGGTTCGGATGAGCAGTTCTTC.